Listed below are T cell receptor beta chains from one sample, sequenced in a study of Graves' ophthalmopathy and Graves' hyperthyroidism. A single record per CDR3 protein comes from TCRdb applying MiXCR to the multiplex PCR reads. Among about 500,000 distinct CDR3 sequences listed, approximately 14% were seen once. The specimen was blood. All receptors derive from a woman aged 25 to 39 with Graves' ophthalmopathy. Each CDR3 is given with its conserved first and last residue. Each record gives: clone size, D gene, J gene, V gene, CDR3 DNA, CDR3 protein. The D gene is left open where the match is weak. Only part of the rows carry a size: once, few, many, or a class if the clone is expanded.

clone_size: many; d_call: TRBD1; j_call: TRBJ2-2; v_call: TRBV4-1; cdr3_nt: TGCGCCAGCAGCCATTACAGGGGCACCGGGGAGCTGTTTTTT; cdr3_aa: CASSHYRGTGELFF
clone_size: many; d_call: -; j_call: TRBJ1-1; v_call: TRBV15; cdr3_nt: TGTGCCACCAGCAGAGGACTTAGGGACATCTGGGGCACTGAAGCTTTCTTT; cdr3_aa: CATSRGLRDIWGTEAFF
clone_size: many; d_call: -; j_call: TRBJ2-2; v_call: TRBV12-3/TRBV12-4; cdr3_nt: TGTGCCAGCAGGCTTCTAGGGAACACCGGGGAGCTGTTTTTT; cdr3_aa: CASRLLGNTGELFF
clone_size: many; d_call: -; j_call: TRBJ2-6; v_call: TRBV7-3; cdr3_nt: TGTGCCAGCAGCCCCCGGTTACGGTTTCAAAGGGGCTCTGGGGCCAACGTCCTGACTTTC; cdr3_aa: CASSPRLRFQRGSGANVLTF
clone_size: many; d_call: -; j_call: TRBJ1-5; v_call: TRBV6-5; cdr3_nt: TGTGCCAGCAGTTACGATCAGTATAGCAATCAGCCCCAGCATTTT; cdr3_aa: CASSYDQYSNQPQHF
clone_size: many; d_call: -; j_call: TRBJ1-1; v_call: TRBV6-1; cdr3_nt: TGTGCCAGCAGTGGGGCTCTGATTGAAGCTTTCTTT; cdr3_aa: CASSGALIEAFF
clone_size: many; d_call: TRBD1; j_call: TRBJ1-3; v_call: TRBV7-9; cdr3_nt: TGTGCCAGCCTCACTGACAGGGAATCAGGAAACACCATATATTTT; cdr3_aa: CASLTDRESGNTIYF
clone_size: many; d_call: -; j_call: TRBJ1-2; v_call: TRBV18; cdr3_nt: TGTGCCAGCTCACCACCGGTGACCGGGAGCCTCTATGGCTACACCTTC; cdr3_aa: CASSPPVTGSLYGYTF
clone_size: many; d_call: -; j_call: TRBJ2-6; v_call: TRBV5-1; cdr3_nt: TGCGCCAGCAGCTTGGGAGGGACGGATTCTGGGGCCAACGTCCTGACTTTC; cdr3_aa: CASSLGGTDSGANVLTF
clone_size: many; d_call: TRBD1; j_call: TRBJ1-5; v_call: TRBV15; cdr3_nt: TGTGCCACCAGCAGGGGACAGGGAAATCAGCCCCAGCATTTT; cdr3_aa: CATSRGQGNQPQHF
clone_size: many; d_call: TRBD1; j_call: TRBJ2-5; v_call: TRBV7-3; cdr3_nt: TGTGCCAGCAGCTTACCGACAGGGGGGAAAGAGACCCAGTACTTC; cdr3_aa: CASSLPTGGKETQYF
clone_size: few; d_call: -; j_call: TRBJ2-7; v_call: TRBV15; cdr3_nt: TGTGCCACCAGCAGAGTAGGTAGAACGGGTTACGAGCAGTACTTC; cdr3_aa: CATSRVGRTGYEQYF
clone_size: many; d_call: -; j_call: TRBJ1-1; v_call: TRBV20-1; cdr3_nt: TGCAGTGCTAGGCGATCGGGGGGGGCTTTCTTT; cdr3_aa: CSARRSGGAFF
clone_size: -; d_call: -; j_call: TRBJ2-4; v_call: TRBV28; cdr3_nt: TGTGCCAGCAGTCTCGGGGAGGCCAAAAACATTCAGTACTTC; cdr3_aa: CASSLGEAKNIQYF
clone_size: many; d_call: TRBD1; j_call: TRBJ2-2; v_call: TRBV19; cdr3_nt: TGTGCCAGTAGTCGAACAGGGGGCCCCACGAACACCGGGGAGCTGTTTTTT; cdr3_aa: CASSRTGGPTNTGELFF
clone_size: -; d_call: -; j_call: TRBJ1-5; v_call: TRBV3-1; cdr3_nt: TGTGCCAGCAGCCAAGGGGGCTGGAATCAGCCCCAGCATTTT; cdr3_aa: CASSQGGWNQPQHF
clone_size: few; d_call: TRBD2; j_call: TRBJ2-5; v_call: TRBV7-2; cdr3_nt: TGTGCCAGCAGCTTTACTAGCGGGAGATACGAGACCCAGTACTTC; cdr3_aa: CASSFTSGRYETQYF
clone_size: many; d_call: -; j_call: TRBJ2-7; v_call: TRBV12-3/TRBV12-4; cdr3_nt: TGTGCCAGCACCTATAATACCTACGAGCAGTACTTC; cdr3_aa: CASTYNTYEQYF
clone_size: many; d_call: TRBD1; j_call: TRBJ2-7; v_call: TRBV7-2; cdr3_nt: TGTGCCAGCAGCCTCACAGGGGTCGAGCAGTACTTC; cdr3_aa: CASSLTGVEQYF
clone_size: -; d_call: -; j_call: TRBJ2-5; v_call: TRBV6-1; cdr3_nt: TGTGCCAGCAAAGTAGGTCCCGAGGAGGAGACCCAGTACTTC; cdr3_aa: CASKVGPEEETQYF
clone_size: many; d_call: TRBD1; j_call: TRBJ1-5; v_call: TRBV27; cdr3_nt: TGTACCACTCAGGGGGAGGGCAATCAGCCCCAGCATTTT; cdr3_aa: CTTQGEGNQPQHF
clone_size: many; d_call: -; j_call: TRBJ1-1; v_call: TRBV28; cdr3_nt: TGTGCAGTTTGGGGGAACACTGAAGCTTTCTTT; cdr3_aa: CAVWGNTEAFF
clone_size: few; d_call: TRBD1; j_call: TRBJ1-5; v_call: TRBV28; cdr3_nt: TGTGCCAGCAGTTCCCCCGACAGGGTATACAATCAGCCCCAGCATTTT; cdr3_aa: CASSSPDRVYNQPQHF
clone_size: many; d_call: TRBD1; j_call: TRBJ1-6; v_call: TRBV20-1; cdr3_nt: TGCAGTGCCCCGGACAGGACAAGCTCCTATAATTCACCCCTCCACTTT; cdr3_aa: CSAPDRTSSYNSPLHF
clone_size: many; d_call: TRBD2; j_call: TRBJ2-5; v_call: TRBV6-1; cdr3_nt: TGTGCCAGCAGAGGACTAGCGGGAGAAAAGGCCCAAGAGACCCAGTACTTC; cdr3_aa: CASRGLAGEKAQETQYF
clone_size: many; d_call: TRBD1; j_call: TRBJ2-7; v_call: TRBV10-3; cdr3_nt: TGTGCCATTCGAGGGACAGGGACCTACAAGCAGTACTTC; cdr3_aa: CAIRGTGTYKQYF
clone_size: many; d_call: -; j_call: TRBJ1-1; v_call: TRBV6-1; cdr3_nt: TGTGCCAGCAGTGTCGAGGTGAACACTGAAGCTTTCTTT; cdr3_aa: CASSVEVNTEAFF
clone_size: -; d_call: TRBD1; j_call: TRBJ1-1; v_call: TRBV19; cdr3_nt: TGTGCCAGTAGATGGTCACAGGGGTGGGTCGCTGAAGCTTTCTTT; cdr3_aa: CASRWSQGWVAEAFF
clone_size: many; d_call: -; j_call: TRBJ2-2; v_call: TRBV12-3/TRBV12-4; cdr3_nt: TGTGCCAGCACGATACGGAGGGGGCGGGAGCTGTTTTTT; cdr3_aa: CASTIRRGRELFF